This T cell receptor beta chain emerged from a study of T cell responses to AZD1222 COVID-19 vaccine. Germline V lookup: CDR1 LNHDA, CDR2 SQIVND (reference sequence). CDR3 length equals 17 residues. Germline trimming cut 4 bases from V and 2 bases from J; bases unmatched to any gene: 5. Sequencing used immunoSEQ multiplex PCR; TCRdb keeps in-frame clones, though not all of them. Of about 100,000 clones listed, roughly 90% were seen once; the top ten hold approximately 15%. The sample was peripheral blood, taken on day 0 of AZD1222 vaccination. J is TRBJ2-1 and V is TRBV19, with TRBD2 matching 13 bases. This receptor was obtained from an adult in good health. CDR3 in DNA: TGTGCCAGTAGTACCGGGACTAGCGGGATTCCCTACAATGAGCAGTTCTTC. Its translation: CASSTGTSGIPYNEQFF.